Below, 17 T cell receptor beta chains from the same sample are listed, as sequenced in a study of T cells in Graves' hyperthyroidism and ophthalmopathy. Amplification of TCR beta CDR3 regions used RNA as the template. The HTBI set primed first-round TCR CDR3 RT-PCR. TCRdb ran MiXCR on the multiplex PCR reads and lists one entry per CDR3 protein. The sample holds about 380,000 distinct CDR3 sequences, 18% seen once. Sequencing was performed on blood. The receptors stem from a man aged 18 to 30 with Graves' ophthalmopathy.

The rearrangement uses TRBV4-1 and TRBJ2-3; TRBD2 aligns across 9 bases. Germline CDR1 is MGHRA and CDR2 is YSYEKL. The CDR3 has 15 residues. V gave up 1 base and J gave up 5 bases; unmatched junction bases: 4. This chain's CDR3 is CASSQGLAERDTQYF. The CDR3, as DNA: TGCGCCAGCAGCCAAGGACTAGCGGAGAGAGATACGCAGTATTTT.

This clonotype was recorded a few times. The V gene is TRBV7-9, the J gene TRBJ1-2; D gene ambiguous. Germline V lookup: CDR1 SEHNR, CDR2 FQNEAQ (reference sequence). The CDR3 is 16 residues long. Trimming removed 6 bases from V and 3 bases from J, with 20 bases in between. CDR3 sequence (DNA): TGTGCCAGCAGAGTAGCGGCGGCAGGACCGGACTATGGCTACACCTTC. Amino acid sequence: CASRVAAAGPDYGYTF. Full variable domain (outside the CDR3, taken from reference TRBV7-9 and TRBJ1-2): DTGVSQNPRHKITKRGQNVTFRCDPISEHNRLYWYRQTLGQGPEFLTYFQNEAQLEKSRLLSDRFSAERPKGSFSTLEIQRTEQGDSAMYLCASRVAAAGPDYGYTFGSGTRLTVV.

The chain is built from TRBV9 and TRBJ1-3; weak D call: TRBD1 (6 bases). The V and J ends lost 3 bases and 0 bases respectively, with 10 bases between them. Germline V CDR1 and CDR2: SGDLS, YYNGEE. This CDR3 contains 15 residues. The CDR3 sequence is CASSEGGHSGNTIYF. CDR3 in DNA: TGTGCCAGCAGCGAGGGGGGCCACTCTGGAAACACCATATATTTT. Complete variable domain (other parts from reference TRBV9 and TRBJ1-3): DSGVTQTPKHLITATGQRVTLRCSPRSGDLSVYWYQQSLDQGLQFLIQYYNGEERAKGNILERFSAQQFPDLHSELNLSSLELGDSALYFCASSEGGHSGNTIYFGEGSWLTVV.

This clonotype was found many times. As DNA, the CDR3 is TGTGCCAGCAGCCCGGATTCGGGTACGCAGTATTTT. This codes for CASSPDSGTQYF. The rearrangement links TRBV12-3 or TRBV12-4 to TRBJ2-3; D call uncertain. The CDR3 contains 12 residues. V was pared by 6 bases and J by 8 bases, with 12 bases between.

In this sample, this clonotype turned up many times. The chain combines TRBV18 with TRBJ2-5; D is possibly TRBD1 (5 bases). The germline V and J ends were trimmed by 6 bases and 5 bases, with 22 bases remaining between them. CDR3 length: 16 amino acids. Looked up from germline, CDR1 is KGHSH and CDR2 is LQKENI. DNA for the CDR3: TGTGCCAGCTCCCTACAGGTACAGCCGAGCTCGGAGACCCAGTACTTC. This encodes CASSLQVQPSSETQYF.

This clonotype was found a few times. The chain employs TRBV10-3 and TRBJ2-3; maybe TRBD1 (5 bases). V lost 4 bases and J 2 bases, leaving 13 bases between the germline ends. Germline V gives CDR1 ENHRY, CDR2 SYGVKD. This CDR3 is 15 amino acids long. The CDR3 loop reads CAISGPTGATDTQYF. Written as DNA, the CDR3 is TGTGCCATCAGTGGGCCGACTGGGGCCACAGATACGCAGTATTTT.

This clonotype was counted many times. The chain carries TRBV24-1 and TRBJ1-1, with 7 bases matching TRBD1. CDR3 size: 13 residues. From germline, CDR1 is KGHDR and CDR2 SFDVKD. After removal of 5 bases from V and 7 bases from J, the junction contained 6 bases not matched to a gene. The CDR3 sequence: CATSAERDSEAFF. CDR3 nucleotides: TGTGCCACCAGTGCTGAGAGGGACAGTGAAGCTTTCTTT.

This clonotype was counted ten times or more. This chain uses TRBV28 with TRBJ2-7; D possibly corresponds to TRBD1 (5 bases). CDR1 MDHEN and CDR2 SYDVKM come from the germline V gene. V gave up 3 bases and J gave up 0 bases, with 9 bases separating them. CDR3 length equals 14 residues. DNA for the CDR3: TGTGCCAGCAGTTTTAGGCAGGGCTCCTACGAGCAGTACTTC. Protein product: CASSFRQGSYEQYF.

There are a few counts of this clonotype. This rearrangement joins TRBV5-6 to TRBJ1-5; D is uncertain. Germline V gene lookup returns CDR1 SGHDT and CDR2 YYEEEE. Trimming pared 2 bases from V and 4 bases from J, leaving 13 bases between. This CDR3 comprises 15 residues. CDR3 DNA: TGTGCCAGCAGCTTCCGTGGTGAGTCGAATCAGCCCCAGCATTTT. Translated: CASSFRGESNQPQHF.

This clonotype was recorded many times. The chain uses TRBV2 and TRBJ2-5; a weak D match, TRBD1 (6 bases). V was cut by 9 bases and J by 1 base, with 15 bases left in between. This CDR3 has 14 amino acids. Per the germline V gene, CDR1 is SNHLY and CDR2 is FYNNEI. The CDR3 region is CARDTGIVQETQYF. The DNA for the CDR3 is TGTGCCAGAGACACAGGGATCGTCCAAGAGACCCAGTACTTC. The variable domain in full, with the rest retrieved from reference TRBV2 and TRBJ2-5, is EPEVTQTPSHQVTQMGQEVILRCVPISNHLYFYWYRQILGQKVEFLVSFYNNEISEKSEIFDDQFSVERPDGSNFTLKIRSTKLEDSAMYFCARDTGIVQETQYFGPGTRLLVL.

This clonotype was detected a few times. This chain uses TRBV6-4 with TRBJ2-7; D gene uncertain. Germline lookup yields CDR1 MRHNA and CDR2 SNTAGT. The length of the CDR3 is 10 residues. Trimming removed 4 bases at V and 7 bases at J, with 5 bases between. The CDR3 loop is CASSGLEQYF. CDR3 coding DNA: TGTGCCAGCAGTGGGCTGGAGCAGTACTTC.

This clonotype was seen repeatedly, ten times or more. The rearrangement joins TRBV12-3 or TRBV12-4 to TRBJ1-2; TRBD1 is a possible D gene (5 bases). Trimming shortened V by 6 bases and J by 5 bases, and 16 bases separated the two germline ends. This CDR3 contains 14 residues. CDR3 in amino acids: CASSLHGGSYGYTF. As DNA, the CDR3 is TGTGCCAGCAGCTTGCATGGGGGATCTTATGGCTACACCTTC.

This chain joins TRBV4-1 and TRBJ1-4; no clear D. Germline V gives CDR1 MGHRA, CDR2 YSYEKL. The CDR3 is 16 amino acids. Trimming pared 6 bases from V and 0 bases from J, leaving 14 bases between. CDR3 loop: CASRKTPDSTNEKLFF. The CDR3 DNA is TGCGCCAGCAGAAAGACCCCGGACTCAACTAATGAAAAACTGTTTTTT.

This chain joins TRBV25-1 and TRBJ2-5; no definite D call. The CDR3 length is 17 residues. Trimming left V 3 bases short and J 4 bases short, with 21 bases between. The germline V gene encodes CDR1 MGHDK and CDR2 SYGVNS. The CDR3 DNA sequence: TGTGCCAGCAGTGATGGTTTAGTGAGTTTCGGCTCAGAGACCCAGTACTTC. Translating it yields CASSDGLVSFGSETQYF.

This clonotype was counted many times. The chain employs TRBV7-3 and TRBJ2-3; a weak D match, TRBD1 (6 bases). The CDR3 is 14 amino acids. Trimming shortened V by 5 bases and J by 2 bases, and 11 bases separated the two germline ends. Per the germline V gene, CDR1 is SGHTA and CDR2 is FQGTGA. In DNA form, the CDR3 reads TGTGCCAGCAGCGTAAACAGGGCCACAGATACGCAGTATTTT. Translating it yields CASSVNRATDTQYF.

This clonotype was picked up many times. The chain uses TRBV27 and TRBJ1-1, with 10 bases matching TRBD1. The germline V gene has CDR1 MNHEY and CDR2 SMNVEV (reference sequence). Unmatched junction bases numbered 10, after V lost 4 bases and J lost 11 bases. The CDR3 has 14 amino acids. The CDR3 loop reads CASSSGQGEGVAFF. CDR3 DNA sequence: TGTGCCAGCAGTTCCGGACAGGGGGAAGGGGTGGCTTTCTTT.

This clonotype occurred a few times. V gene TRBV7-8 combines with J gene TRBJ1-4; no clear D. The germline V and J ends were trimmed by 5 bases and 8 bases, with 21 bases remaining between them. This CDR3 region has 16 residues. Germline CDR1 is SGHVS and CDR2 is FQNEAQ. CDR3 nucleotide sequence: TGTGCCAGCAGCCCAAGATTTCGGGGAAGGAAGGAAAAACTGTTTTTT. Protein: CASSPRFRGRKEKLFF.